A selection of T cell receptor beta chains follows, all from one sample in a study of blood T cell repertoires in COVID-19. The method was immunoSEQ multiplex PCR; TCRdb's version includes in-frame clones alone and lacks a portion of them. This sample yields about 270,000 clones, of which roughly 84% are seen a single time; approximately 3.1% belongs to the top ten. The sample was peripheral blood. The receptor set was obtained from a woman aged 18-29 years with acute or convalescent COVID-19. CDR3s include the opening cysteine and the closing phenylalanine or tryptophan. Each record gives: J gene, V gene, D gene, clone size, CDR3 DNA, CDR3 protein. A D gene is named only where the DNA matches it firmly. Size is omitted from some rows. Given values are once, few, many or a class for expanded clones.

>TRBJ2-3|TRBV19|TRBD1|NA
TGTGCCAGTAGTATTAACCAGGGGGGCACAGATACGCAGTATTTT
CASSINQGGTDTQYF
>TRBJ1-1|TRBV6-1|NA|few
TGTGCCAGCAGTGAAGCAGCAGGGCTTCAGGCCGAAGCTTTCTTT
CASSEAAGLQAEAFF
>TRBJ2-7|TRBV7-2|TRBD1|NA
TGTGCCAGCAGCACTTCCGGGACAGGGACCTACGAGCAGTACTTC
CASSTSGTGTYEQYF
>TRBJ1-6|TRBV14|NA|NA
TGTGCCAGCAGCCGACAGGTGATAAATTCACCCCTCCACTTT
CASSRQVINSPLHF
>TRBJ2-7|TRBV10-3|NA|NA
TGTGCCATCAGTGGGGGGGAGAACAGCGAGCAGTACTTC
CAISGGENSEQYF
>TRBJ2-5|TRBV7-2|TRBD1|NA
TGTGCCAGCGGATCCGGGACAGGGGGCCGTGGGACCCAGTACTTC
CASGSGTGGRGTQYF
>TRBJ2-1|TRBV4-3|NA|NA
TGCGCCAGCAGCCAGGCAGCGGGCAATGAGCAGTTCTTC
CASSQAAGNEQFF
>TRBJ2-5|TRBV20-1|NA|NA
TGCGCAGTTGAGACCCAGTACTTC
CAVETQYF
>TRBJ2-7|TRBV19|TRBD1|NA
TGTGCCAGTAGTATGGGACAGGGGTGGACCTCCTACGAGCAGTACTTC
CASSMGQGWTSYEQYF
>TRBJ1-6|TRBV9|TRBD1|NA
TGTGCCAGCAGCGACGGACAGGGGTTCCCCTATAATTCACCCCTCCACTTT
CASSDGQGFPYNSPLHF
>TRBJ2-7|TRBV21-1|NA|few
TGTGCCAGCAGAAAGAATTGGACAGGCCTATTCTACGAGCAGTACTTC
CASRKNWTGLFYEQYF
>TRBJ1-2|TRBV6-5|TRBD1|NA
TGTGCCAGCACCGTGGGGCAGGGGGTGGACTATGGCTACACCTTC
CASTVGQGVDYGYTF
>TRBJ2-6|TRBV2|TRBD1|NA
TGTGCCAGCTTAATCCCATGGGGACAGTCGCGCTCTGGGGCCAACGTCCTGACTTTC
CASLIPWGQSRSGANVLTF
>TRBJ1-3|TRBV27|NA|NA
TGTGCCAGCAGTTCCGTTGCAGCTGGAAACACCATATATTTT
CASSSVAAGNTIYF
>TRBJ2-7|TRBV28|TRBD1|NA
TGTGCCAGCAGAGTAACAGGAACAGGGGGCTACGAGCAGTACTTC
CASRVTGTGGYEQYF
>TRBJ2-7|TRBV27|NA|NA
TGTGCCAGCAGTTTGGCGGCAGTCCCTCTCGAGCAGTACTTC
CASSLAAVPLEQYF
>TRBJ2-3|TRBV3-1/TRBV3-2|NA|NA
TGTGCCAGCAGCCAAGATCTAGGGAGGGATACGCAGTATTTT
CASSQDLGRDTQYF
>TRBJ1-2|TRBV6-6|NA|NA
TGTGCCACCATCACCGGCGGCTATGGCTACACCTTC
CATITGGYGYTF
>TRBJ1-1|TRBV6-2/TRBV6-3|NA|NA
TGTGCCAGCAGTTACCTTGTAGACAGAGTGAACACTGAAGCTTTCTTT
CASSYLVDRVNTEAFF
>TRBJ2-1|TRBV14|TRBD1|NA
TGTGCCAGCAGCCAAGGACAGGGCTACAATGAGCAGTTCTTC
CASSQGQGYNEQFF
>TRBJ2-7|TRBV19|TRBD1|NA
TGTGCCAGTACCCGGGACAGGAACTCCTACGAGCAGTACTTC
CASTRDRNSYEQYF
>TRBJ2-1|TRBV7-8|NA|NA
TGTGCCAGCAGCTTTACGTCGAGAGCCCCCCCGTTCTTC
CASSFTSRAPPFF
>TRBJ2-7|TRBV7-2|NA|NA
TGTGCCAGCAGCTTAGTCTCCGGGGGCTACGAGCAGTACTTC
CASSLVSGGYEQYF
>TRBJ2-4|TRBV5-6|TRBD2|NA
TGTGCCAGCAGCTTCGCGGGAGGAGAGTTGAACATTCAGTACTTC
CASSFAGGELNIQYF
>TRBJ1-3|TRBV18|TRBD1|NA
TGTGCCAGCTCACGGGACAGCTATGGAAACACCATATATTTT
CASSRDSYGNTIYF
>TRBJ2-1|TRBV3-1/TRBV3-2|NA|NA
TGTGCCAGCAGCCAAGATATTAGGACTTCGCCGGTTGCCTACAATGAGCAGTTCTTC
CASSQDIRTSPVAYNEQFF
>TRBJ1-4|TRBV19|TRBD1|NA
TGTGCCAGTAGCCCACAGGGGTCGGAAAAACTGTTTTTT
CASSPQGSEKLFF
>TRBJ2-5|TRBV2|NA|NA
TGTGCCAGCAGTGTCAGGGACCAAGAGACCCAGTACTTC
CASSVRDQETQYF
>TRBJ1-2|TRBV6-2/TRBV6-3|TRBD1|NA
TGTGCCAGCAGTACCCTAACAGGGGTCTTAGGAGGCTACACCTTC
CASSTLTGVLGGYTF
>TRBJ1-5|TRBV18|NA|NA
TGTGCCAGCTCACAACGCGGCAGGGGAGGCAATCAGCCCCAGCATTTT
CASSQRGRGGNQPQHF
>TRBJ1-2|TRBV29-1|TRBD1|NA
TGCAGCGTTGCTTCACAGGGGCTTGGCTACACCTTC
CSVASQGLGYTF
>TRBJ2-5|TRBV19|TRBD2|NA
TGTGCCAGTAGTATGGAGACGGGACTAGCGGGAGGTGAGACCCAGTACTTC
CASSMETGLAGGETQYF
>TRBJ2-1|TRBV9|TRBD2|NA
TGTGCCAGCAGCGTATCCGGGACTAGCGGGAAGGATGAGCAGTTCTTC
CASSVSGTSGKDEQFF
>TRBJ1-2|TRBV10-3|TRBD1|NA
TGTGCCATCAGTGACCTGACAGGGCTAACCCCGCTCGGCTACACCTTC
CAISDLTGLTPLGYTF
>TRBJ2-3|TRBV7-2|TRBD2|NA
TGTGCCAGCAGCTCTGGCGCGGGACTAGCTCGAGATACGCAGTATTTT
CASSSGAGLARDTQYF
>TRBJ2-3|TRBV11-3|NA|few
TGTGCCAGCAGCCGGGATAATCTATCGCAGTATTTT
CASSRDNLSQYF
>TRBJ1-1|TRBV19|TRBD1|NA
TGTGCCAGTAGAACGGACAGGTCGGGGAACACTGAAGCTTTCTTT
CASRTDRSGNTEAFF
>TRBJ1-3|TRBV28|NA|NA
TGTGCCAGCAGCAGTCGGAGATCCTCTGGAAACACCATATATTTT
CASSSRRSSGNTIYF
>TRBJ1-4|TRBV19|TRBD1|NA
TGTGCCAGTAGTATGCGGACAGGATATAATGAAAAACTGTTTTTT
CASSMRTGYNEKLFF
>TRBJ1-2|TRBV7-9|NA|NA
TGTGCCAGCAGCTCAGTCGGGGGGCTGACGGGGGCAGACTATGGCTACACCTTC
CASSSVGGLTGADYGYTF
>TRBJ2-2|TRBV14|NA|NA
TGTGCCAGCAGCCAACTGGGGGCAGGAACCGGGGAGCTGTTTTTT
CASSQLGAGTGELFF
>TRBJ1-1|TRBV7-2|NA|NA
TGTGCCAGCAGCTTCGGGGGACCGAACACTGAAGCTTTCTTT
CASSFGGPNTEAFF
>TRBJ2-7|TRBV11-2|TRBD2|few
TGTGCCAGCAGCTCTTTTAGCGGGAGATCCCCCTTCGAGCAGTACTTC
CASSSFSGRSPFEQYF
>TRBJ1-5|TRBV7-9|NA|NA
TGTGCCAGCAGCTTAGGAGTAAACAATCAGCCCCAGCATTTT
CASSLGVNNQPQHF